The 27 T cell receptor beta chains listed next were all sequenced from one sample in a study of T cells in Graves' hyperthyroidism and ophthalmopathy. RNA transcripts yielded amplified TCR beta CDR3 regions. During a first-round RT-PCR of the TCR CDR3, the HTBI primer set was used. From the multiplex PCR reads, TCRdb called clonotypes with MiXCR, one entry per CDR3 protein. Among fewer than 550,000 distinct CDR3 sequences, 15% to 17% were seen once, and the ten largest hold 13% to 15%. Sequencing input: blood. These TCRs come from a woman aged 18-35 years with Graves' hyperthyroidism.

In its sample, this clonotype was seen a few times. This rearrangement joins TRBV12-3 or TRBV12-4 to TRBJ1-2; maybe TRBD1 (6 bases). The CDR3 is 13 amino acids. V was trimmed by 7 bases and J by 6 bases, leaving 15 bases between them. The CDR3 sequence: CASTFRGADGYTF. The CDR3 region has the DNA TGTGCCAGCACCTTCAGGGGCGCAGATGGCTACACCTTC.

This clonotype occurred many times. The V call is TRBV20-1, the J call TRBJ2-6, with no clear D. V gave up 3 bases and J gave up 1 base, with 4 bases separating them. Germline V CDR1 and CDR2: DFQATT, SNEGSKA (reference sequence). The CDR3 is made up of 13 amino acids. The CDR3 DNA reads TGCAGTGCTAGGCCATCTGGGGCCAACGTCCTGACTTTC. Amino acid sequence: CSARPSGANVLTF.

The CDR3 loop reads CASSLPGKGYTF. CDR3 DNA sequence: TGTGCCAGCAGTTTACCTGGGAAGGGCTACACCTTC. This chain uses TRBV28 with TRBJ1-2; D uncertain. The CDR3 contains 12 residues. Per the germline V gene, CDR1 is MDHEN and CDR2 is SYDVKM. With 2 bases removed from V and 8 bases from J, the gap between germline ends came to 9 bases.

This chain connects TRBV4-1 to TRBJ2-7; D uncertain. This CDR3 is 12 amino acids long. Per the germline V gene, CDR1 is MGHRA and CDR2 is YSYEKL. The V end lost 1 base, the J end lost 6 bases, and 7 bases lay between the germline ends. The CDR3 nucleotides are TGCGCCAGCAGCCAAGGGACCGCCGAGCAGTACTTC. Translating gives CASSQGTAEQYF.

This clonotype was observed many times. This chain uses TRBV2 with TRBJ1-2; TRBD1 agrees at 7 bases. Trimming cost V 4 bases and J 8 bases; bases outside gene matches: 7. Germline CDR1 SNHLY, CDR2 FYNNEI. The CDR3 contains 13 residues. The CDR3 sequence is CASSGQGRGGYTF. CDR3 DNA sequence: TGTGCCAGCAGTGGACAGGGAAGGGGCGGCTACACCTTC.

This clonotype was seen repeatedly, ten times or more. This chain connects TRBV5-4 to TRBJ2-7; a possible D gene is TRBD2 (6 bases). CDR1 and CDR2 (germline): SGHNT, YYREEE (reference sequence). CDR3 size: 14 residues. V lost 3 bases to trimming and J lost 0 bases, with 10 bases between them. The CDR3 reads CASSSRGSSYEQYF. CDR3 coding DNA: TGTGCCAGCAGCTCCCGGGGGAGCTCCTACGAGCAGTACTTC.

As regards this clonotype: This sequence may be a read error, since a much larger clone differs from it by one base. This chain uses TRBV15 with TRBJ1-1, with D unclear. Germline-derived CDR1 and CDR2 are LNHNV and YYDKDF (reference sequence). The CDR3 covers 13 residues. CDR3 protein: CATGRDGDTEAFF. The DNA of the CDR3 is TGTGCCACCGGCAGAGATGGGGACACTGAAGCTTTCTTT. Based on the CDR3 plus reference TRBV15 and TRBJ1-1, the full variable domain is DAMVIQNPRYQVTQFGKPVTLSCSQTLNHNVMYWYQQKSSQAPKLLFHYYDKDFNNEADTPDNFQSRRPNTSFCFLDIRSPGLGDTAMYLCATGRDGDTEAFFGQGTRLTVV.

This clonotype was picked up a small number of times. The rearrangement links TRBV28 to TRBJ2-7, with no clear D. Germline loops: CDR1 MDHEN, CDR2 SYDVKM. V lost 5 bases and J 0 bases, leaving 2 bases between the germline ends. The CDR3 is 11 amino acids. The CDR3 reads CASSISYEQYF. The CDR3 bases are TGTGCCAGCAGTATCTCCTACGAGCAGTACTTC.

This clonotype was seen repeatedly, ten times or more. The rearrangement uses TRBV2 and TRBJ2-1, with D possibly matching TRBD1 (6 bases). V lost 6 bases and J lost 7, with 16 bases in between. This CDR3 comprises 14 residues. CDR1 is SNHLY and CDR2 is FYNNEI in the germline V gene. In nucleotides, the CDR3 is TGTGCCAGCAGCCCGACAGGAATCCTTAATGAGCAGTTCTTC. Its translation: CASSPTGILNEQFF. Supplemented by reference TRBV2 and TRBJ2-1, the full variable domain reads EPEVTQTPSHQVTQMGQEVILRCVPISNHLYFYWYRQILGQKVEFLVSFYNNEISEKSEIFDDQFSVERPDGSNFTLKIRSTKLEDSAMYFCASSPTGILNEQFFGPGTRLTVL.

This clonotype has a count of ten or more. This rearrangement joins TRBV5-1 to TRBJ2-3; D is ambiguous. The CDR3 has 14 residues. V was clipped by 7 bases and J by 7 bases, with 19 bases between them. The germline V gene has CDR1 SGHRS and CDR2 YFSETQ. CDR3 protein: CASAAGSSRYTQYF. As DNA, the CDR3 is TGCGCCAGCGCCGCCGGATCCTCACGATATACGCAGTATTTT.

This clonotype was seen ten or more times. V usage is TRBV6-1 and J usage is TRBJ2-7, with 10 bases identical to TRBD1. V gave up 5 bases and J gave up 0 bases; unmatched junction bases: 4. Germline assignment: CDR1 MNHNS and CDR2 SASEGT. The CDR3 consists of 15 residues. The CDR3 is CASSTGQGFSYEQYF. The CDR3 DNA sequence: TGTGCCAGCAGTACGGGACAGGGGTTCTCCTACGAGCAGTACTTC.

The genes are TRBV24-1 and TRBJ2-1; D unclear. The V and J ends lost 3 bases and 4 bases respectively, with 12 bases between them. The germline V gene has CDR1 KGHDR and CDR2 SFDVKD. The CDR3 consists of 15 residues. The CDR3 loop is CATSDGRNIYNEQFF. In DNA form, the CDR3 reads TGTGCCACCAGTGATGGACGGAATATTTACAATGAGCAGTTCTTC.

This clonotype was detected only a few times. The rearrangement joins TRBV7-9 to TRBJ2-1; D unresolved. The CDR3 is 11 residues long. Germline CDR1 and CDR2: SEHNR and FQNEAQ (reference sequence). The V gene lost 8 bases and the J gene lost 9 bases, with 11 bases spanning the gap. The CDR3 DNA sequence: TGTGCCAGCCGCCCGGGCGCTGAGCAGTTCTTC. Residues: CASRPGAEQFF.

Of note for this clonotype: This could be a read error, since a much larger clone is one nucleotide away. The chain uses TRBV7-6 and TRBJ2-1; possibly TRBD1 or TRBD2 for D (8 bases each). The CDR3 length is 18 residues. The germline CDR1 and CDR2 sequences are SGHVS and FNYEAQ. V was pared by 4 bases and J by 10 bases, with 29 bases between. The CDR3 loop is CASSSTPPGTGSSGEQFF. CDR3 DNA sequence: TGTGCCAGCAGCTCCACTCCCCCGGGGACAGGATCTAGCGGGGAGCAGTTCTTC.

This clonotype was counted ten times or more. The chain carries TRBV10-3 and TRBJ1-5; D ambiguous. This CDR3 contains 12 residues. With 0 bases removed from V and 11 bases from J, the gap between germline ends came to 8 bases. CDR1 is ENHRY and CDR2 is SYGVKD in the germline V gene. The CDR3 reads CAISESLGSQHF. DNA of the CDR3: TGTGCCATCAGTGAGTCATTAGGGTCCCAGCATTTT.

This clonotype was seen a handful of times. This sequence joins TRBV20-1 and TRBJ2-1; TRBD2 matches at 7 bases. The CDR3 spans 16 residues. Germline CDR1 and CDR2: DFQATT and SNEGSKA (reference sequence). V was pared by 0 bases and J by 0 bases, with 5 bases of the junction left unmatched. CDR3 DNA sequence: TGCAGTGCTAGAGATATGGGGGGGAGCTCCTACAATGAGCAGTTCTTC. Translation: CSARDMGGSSYNEQFF.

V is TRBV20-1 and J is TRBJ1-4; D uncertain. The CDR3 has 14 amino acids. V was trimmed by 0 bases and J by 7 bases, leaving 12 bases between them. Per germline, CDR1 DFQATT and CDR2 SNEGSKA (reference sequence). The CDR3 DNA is TGCAGTGCTAGAGATAGAAGACGGGGTGAAAAACTGTTTTTT. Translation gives CSARDRRRGEKLFF.

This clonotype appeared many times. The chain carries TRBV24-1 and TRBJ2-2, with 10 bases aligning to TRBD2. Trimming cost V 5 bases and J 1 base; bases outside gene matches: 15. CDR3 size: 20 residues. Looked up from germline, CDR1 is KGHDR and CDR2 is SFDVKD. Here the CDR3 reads CATSAPLASGSFKNTGELFF. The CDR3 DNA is TGTGCCACCAGTGCACCCCTGGCTAGCGGGAGTTTCAAGAACACCGGGGAGCTGTTTTTT.

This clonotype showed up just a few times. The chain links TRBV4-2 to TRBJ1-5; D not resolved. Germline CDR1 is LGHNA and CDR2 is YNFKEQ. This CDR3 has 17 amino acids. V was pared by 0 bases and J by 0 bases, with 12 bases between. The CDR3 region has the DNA TGTGCCAGCAGCCAAGATGGGCTGGTCGATAGCAATCAGCCCCAGCATTTT. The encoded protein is CASSQDGLVDSNQPQHF.

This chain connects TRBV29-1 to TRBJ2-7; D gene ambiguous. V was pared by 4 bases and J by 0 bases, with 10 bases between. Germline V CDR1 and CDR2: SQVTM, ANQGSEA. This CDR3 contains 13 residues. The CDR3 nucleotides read TGCAGCGTTGTGGCAGGCAGCTCCTACGAGCAGTACTTC. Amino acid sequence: CSVVAGSSYEQYF.

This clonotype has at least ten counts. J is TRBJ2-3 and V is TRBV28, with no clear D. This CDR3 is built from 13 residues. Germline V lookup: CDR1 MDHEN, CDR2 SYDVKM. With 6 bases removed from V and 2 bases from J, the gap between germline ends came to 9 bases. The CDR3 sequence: CASSVGYTDTQYF. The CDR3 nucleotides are TGTGCCAGCAGCGTGGGATACACAGATACGCAGTATTTT.

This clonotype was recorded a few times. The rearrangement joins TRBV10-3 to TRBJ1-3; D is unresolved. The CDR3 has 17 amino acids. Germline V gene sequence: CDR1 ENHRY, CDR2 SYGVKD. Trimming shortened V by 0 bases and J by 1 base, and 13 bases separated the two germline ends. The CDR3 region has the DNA TGTGCCATCAGTGAGTCCGGGCCACGGGGATCTGGAAACACCATATATTTT. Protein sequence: CAISESGPRGSGNTIYF.

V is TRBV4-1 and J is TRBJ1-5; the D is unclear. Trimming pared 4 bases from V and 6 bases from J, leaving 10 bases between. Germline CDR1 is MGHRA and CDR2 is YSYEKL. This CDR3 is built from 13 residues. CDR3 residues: CASSRAVGQPQHF. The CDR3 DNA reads TGCGCCAGCAGCCGGGCAGTAGGTCAGCCCCAGCATTTT.

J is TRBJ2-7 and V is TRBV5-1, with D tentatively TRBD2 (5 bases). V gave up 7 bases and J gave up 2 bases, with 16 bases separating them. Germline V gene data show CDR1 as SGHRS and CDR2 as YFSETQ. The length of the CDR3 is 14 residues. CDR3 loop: CASSTDLGAYEQYF. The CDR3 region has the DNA TGCGCCAGCTCTACAGACTTGGGAGCCTACGAGCAGTACTTC.

CDR3 sequence reads: CASSQIRSSYNSPLHF. CDR3 in DNA: TGCGCCAGCAGCCAAATCCGGAGCTCCTATAATTCACCCCTCCACTTT. This chain joins TRBV4-3 and TRBJ1-6; D unresolved. V lost 2 bases and J 0 bases, leaving 8 bases between the germline ends. Germline V lookup: CDR1 LGHNA, CDR2 YSLEER. This CDR3 has 16 residues.

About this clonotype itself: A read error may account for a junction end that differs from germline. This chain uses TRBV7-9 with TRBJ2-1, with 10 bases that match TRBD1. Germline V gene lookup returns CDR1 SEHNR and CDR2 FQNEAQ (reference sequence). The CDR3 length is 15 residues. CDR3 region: CASSLTPGTGDEQFF. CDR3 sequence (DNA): TGCGCCAGCAGCCTGACCCCCGGGACAGGGGATGAGCAGTTCTTC.

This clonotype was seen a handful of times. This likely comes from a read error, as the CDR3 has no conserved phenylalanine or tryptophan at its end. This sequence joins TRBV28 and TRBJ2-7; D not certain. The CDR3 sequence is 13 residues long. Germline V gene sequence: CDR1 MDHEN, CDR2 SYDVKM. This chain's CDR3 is CASGLPTVYEQYL. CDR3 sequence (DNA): TGTGCCAGCGGTTTACCAACCGTCTACGAGCAGTACCTC.